These T cell receptor beta chains were read from a single sample in a study of blood T cell repertoires in COVID-19. The repertoire was sequenced with immunoSEQ multiplex PCR; TCRdb's copy has only in-frame clones and lacks some. This table holds a few hundred thousand clones, 88% found once. Specimen: PBMCs or T cells enriched from blood (not recorded which). These receptors all come from a woman between 18 and 29 years old who had recovered from COVID-19. The conserved cysteine and the conserved F or W are not part of the CDR3 here. The order of the fields is V gene, D gene, CDR3 length, CDR3 protein. D genes are given only for firm matches.

V: TRBV24-1; D: -; length: 12; CDR3: ATSARQGTYEQY
V: TRBV2; D: -; length: 12; CDR3: ASSGPRHPYEQY
V: TRBV7-3; D: TRBD1; length: 13; CDR3: ASSSDRGDYNEQF
V: TRBV9; D: TRBD1; length: 13; CDR3: ASSVGTEPNQPQH
V: TRBV25-1; D: -; length: 11; CDR3: ASSEGTNTEAF
V: TRBV13; D: -; length: 12; CDR3: ASSVRGGGTEAF
V: TRBV4-1; D: -; length: 12; CDR3: ASSQVELQETQY
V: TRBV9; D: -; length: 11; CDR3: ASSVGTNYGYT
V: TRBV30; D: -; length: 10; CDR3: AWSRDTSEQY
V: TRBV11-2; D: -; length: 13; CDR3: ASSLAGGLNTEAF
V: TRBV28; D: -; length: 16; CDR3: ASSLWGLTEPNTGELF
V: TRBV7-2; D: -; length: 13; CDR3: ASSLYPGANEKLF
V: TRBV28; D: TRBD1; length: 17; CDR3: ASSYPPGQDLSGANVLT
V: TRBV29-1; D: TRBD1; length: 11; CDR3: SVRQGSNYGYT
V: TRBV5-4; D: TRBD1; length: 11; CDR3: ASSAQGRKKLF
V: TRBV9; D: -; length: 14; CDR3: ASSSDPGLTHSPLH
V: TRBV6-5; D: -; length: 12; CDR3: ASSALTENQPQH